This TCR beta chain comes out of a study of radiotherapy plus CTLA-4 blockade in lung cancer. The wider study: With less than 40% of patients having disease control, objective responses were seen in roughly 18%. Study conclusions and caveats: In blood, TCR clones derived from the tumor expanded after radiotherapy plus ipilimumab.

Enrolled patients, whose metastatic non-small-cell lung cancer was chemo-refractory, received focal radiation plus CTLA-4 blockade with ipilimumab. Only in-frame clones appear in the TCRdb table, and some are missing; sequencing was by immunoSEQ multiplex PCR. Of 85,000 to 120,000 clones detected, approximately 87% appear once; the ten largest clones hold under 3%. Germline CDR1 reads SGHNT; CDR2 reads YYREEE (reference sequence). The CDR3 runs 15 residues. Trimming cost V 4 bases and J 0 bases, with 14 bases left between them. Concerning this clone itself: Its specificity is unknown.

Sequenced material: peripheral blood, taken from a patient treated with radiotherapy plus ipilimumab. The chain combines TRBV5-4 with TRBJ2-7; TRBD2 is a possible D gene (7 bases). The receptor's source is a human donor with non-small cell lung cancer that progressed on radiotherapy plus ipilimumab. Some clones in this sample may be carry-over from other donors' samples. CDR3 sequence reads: CASSRGGSSSYEQYF. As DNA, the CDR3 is TGTGCCAGCAGCCGCGGGGGCTCCAGCTCCTACGAGCAGTACTTC.